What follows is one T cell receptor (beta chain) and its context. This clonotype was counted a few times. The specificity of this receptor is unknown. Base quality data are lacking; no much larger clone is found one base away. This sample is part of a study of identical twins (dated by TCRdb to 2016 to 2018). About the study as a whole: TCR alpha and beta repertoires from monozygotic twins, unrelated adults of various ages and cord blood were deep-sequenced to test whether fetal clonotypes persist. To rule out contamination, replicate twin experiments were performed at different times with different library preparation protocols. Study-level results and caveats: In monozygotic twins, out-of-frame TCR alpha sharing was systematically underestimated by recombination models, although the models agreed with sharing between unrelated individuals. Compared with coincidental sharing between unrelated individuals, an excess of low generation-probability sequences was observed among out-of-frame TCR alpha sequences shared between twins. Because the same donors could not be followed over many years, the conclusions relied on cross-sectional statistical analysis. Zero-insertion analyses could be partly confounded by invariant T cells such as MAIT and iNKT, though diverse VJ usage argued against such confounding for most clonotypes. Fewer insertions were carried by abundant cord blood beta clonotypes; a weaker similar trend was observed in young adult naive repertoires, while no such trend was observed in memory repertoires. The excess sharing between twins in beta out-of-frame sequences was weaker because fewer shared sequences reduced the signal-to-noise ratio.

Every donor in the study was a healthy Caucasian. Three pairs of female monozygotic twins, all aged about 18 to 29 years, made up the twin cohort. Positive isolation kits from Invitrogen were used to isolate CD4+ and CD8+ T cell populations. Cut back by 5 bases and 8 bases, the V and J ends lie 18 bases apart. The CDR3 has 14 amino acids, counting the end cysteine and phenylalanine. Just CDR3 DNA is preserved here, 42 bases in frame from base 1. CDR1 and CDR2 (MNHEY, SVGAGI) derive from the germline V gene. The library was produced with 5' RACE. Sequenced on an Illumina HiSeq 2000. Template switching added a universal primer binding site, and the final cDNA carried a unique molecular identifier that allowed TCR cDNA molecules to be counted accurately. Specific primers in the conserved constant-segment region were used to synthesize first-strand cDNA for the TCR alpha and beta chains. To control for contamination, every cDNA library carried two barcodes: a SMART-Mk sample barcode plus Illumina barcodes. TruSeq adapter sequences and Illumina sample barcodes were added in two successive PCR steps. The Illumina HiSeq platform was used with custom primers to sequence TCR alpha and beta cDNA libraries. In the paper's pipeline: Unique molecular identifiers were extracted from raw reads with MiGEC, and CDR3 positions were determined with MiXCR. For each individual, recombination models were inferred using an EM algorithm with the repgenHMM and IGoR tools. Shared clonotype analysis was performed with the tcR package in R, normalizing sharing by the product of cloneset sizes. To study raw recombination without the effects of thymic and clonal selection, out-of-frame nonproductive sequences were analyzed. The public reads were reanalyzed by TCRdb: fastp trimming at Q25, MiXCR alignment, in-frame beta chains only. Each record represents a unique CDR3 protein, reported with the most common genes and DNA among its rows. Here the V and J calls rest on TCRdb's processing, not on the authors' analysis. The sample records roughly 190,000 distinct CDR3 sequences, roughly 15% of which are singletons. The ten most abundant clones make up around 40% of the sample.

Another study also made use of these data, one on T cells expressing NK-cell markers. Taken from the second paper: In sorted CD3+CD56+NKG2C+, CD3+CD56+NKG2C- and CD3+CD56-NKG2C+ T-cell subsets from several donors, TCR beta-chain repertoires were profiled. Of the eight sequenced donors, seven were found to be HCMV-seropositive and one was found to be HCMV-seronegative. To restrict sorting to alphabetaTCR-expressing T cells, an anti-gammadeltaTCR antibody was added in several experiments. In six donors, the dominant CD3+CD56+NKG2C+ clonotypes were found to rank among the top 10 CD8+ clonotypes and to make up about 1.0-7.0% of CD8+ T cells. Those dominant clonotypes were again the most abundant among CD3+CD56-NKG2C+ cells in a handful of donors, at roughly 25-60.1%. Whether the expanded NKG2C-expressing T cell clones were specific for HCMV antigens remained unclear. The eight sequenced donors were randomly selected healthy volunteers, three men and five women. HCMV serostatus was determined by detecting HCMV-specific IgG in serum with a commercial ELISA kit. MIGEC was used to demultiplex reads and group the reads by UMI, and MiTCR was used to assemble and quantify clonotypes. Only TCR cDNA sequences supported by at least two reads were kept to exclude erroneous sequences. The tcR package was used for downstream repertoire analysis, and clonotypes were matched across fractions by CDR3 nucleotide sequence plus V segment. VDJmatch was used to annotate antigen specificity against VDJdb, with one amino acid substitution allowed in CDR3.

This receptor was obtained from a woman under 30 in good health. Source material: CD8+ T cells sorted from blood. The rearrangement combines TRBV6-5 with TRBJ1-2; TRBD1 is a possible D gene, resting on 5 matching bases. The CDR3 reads CASSRTQGSRGYTF. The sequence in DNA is TGTGCCAGCAGTAGGACCCAGGGATCTCGCGGCTACACCTTC.